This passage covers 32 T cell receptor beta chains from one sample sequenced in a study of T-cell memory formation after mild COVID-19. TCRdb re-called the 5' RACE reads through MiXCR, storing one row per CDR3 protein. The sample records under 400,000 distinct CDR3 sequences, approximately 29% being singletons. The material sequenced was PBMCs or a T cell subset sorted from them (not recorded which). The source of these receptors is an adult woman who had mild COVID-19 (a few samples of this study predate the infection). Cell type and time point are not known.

The CDR3: CASSQGGYGETQYF. For the CDR3, the DNA is TGTGCCAGCAGCCAAGGAGGGTACGGGGAGACCCAGTACTTC. The chain has TRBV3-1 and TRBJ2-5, with a tentative D call TRBD2 (5 bases). Trimming took 1 base from V and 5 from J, leaving 11 bases between them. Germline V gives CDR1 LGHDT, CDR2 YNNKEL (reference sequence). The CDR3 has 14 amino acids.

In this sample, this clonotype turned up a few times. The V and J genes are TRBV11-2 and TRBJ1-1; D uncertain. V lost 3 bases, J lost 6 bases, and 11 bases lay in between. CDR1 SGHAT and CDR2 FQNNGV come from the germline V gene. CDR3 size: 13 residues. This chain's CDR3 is CASSFSHNSEAFF. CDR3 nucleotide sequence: TGTGCCAGCAGCTTCAGCCACAACTCTGAAGCTTTCTTT.

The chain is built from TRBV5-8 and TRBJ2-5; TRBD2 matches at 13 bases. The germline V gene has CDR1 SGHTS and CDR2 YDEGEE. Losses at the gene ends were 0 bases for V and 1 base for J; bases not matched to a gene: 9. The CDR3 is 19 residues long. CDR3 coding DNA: TGTGCCAGCAGCTTGGTACTAGCGGGAGGGCAGCCACTCCAAGAGACCCAGTACTTC. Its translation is CASSLVLAGGQPLQETQYF.

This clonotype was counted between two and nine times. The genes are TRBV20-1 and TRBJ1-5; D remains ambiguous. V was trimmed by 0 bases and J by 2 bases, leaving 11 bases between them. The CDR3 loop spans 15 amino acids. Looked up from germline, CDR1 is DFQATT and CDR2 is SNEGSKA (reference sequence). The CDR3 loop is CSARDYWRGNQPQHF. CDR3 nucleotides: TGCAGTGCTAGAGATTACTGGAGGGGCAATCAGCCCCAGCATTTT.

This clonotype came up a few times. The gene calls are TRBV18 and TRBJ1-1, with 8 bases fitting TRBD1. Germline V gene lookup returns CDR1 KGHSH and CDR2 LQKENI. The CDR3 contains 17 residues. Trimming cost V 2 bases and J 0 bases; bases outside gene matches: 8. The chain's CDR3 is CASSPFETGALNTEAFF. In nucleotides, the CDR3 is TGTGCCAGCTCACCATTTGAGACAGGGGCCCTGAACACTGAAGCTTTCTTT.

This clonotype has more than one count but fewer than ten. In nucleotides, the CDR3 is TGTGCCAGCGAGGCTAGCGGGCCACTGCAAGAGACCCAGTACTTC. Translation gives CASEASGPLQETQYF. V is TRBV6-2 or TRBV6-3 and J is TRBJ2-5; TRBD2 aligns across 8 bases. V dropped 8 bases and J dropped 2; count of bases not matched to a gene: 10. CDR3 length equals 15 residues. CDR1 and CDR2 from the germline V gene are MNHEY and SVGEGT.

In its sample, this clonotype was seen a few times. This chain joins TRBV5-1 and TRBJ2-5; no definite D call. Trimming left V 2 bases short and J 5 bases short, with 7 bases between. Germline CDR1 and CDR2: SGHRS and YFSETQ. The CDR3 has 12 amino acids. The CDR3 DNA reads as TGCGCCAGCAGCTTCGTGGGTGAGACCCAGTACTTC. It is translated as CASSFVGETQYF. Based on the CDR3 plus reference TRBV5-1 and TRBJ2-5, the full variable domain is KAGVTQTPRYLIKTRGQQVTLSCSPISGHRSVSWYQQTPGQGLQFLFEYFSETQRNKGNFPGRFSGRQFSNSRSEMNVSTLELGDSALYLCASSFVGETQYFGPGTRLLVL.

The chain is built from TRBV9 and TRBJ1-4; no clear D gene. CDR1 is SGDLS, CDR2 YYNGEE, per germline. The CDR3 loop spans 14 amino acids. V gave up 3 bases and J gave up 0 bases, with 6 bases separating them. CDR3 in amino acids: CASSEGSTNEKLFF. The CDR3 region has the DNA TGTGCCAGCAGCGAAGGGTCAACTAATGAAAAACTGTTTTTT.

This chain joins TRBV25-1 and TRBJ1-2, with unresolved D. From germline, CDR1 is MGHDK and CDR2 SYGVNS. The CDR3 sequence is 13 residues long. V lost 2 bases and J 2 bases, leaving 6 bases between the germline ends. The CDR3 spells CASSEMGNYGYTF. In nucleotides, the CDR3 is TGTGCCAGCAGTGAAATGGGGAACTATGGCTACACCTTC.

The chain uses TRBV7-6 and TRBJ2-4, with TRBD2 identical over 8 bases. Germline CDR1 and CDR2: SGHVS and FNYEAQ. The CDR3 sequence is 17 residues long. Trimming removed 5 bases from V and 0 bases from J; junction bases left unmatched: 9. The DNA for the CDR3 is TGTGCCAGCAGCCCGAACCAGCGGGGGCTAGCCAAAAACATTCAGTACTTC. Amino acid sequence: CASSPNQRGLAKNIQYF. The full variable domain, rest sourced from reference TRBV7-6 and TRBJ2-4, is GAGVSQSPRYKVTKRGQDVALRCDPISGHVSLYWYRQALGQGPEFLTYFNYEAQQDKSGLPNDRFSAERPEGSISTLTIQRTEQRDSAMYRCASSPNQRGLAKNIQYFGAGTRLSVL.

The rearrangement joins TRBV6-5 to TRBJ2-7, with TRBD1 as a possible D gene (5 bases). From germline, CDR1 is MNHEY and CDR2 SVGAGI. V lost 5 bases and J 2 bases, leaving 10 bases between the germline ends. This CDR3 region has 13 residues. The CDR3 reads CASSVQGPYEQYF. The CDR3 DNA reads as TGTGCCAGCAGTGTCCAGGGTCCCTACGAGCAGTACTTC.

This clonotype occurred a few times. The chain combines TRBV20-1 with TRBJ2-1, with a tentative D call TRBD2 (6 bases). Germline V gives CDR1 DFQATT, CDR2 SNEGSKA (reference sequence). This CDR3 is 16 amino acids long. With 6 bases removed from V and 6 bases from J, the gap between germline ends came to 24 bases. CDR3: CSAPLAGTDWVNEQFF. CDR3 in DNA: TGCAGTGCCCCTCTTGCCGGGACTGACTGGGTCAATGAGCAGTTCTTC.

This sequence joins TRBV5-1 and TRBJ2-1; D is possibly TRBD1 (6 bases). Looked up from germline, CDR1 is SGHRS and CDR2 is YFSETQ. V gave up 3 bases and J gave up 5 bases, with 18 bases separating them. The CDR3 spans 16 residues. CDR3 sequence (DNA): TGCGCCAGCAGCTGGGTCGGGACCACAGGGAACAATGAGCAGTTCTTC. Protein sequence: CASSWVGTTGNNEQFF. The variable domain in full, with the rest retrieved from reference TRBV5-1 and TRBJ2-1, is KAGVTQTPRYLIKTRGQQVTLSCSPISGHRSVSWYQQTPGQGLQFLFEYFSETQRNKGNFPGRFSGRQFSNSRSEMNVSTLELGDSALYLCASSWVGTTGNNEQFFGPGTRLTVL.

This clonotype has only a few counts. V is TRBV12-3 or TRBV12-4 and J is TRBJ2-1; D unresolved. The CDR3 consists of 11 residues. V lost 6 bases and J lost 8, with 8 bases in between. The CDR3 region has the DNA TGTGCCAGCAGGAGGAGAGATGAGCAGTTCTTC. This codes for CASRRRDEQFF.

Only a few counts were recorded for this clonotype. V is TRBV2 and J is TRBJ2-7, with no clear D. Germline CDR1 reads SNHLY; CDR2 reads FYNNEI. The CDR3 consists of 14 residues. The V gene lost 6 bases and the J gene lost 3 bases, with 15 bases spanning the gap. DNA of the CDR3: TGTGCCAGCAGCGTTGGAGCGTCCCTCTACGAGCAGTACTTC. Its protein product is CASSVGASLYEQYF.

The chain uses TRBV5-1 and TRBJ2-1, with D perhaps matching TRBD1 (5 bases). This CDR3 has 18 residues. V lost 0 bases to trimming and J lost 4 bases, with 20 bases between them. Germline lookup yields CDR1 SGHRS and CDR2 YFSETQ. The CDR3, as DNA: TGCGCCAGCAGCTTGGCCGAGACAGCTATTTCCAATTACAATGAGCAGTTCTTC. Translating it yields CASSLAETAISNYNEQFF. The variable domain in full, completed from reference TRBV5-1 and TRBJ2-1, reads KAGVTQTPRYLIKTRGQQVTLSCSPISGHRSVSWYQQTPGQGLQFLFEYFSETQRNKGNFPGRFSGRQFSNSRSEMNVSTLELGDSALYLCASSLAETAISNYNEQFFGPGTRLTVL.

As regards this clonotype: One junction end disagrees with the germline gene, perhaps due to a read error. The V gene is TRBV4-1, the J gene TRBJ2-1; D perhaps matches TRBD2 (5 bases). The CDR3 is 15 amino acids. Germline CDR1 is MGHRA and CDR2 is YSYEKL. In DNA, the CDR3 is TGCGCCAGCAGCCAAGATCGGGGAAGGGCCGGCTGGCAGTTATTC. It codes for CASSQDRGRAGWQLF.

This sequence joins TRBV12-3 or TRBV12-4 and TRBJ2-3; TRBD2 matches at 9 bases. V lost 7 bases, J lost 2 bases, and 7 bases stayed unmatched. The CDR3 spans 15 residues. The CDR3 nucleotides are TGTGCCAGCACGAATCTAGCGGGACCCACAGATACGCAGTATTTT. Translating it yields CASTNLAGPTDTQYF.

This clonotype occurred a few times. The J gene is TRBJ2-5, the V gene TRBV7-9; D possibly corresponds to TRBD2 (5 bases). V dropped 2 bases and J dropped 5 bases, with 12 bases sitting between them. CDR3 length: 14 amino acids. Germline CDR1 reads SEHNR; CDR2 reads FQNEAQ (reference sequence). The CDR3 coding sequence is TGTGCCAGCAGCTTATCCGCCAGGAGGGAGACCCAGTACTTC. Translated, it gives CASSLSARRETQYF.

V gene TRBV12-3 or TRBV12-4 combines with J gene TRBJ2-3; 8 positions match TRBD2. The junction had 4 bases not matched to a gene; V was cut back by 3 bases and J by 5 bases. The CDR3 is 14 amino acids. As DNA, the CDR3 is TGTGCCAGCAGTTTTGAGGGACTAGGAGATACGCAGTATTTT. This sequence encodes CASSFEGLGDTQYF.

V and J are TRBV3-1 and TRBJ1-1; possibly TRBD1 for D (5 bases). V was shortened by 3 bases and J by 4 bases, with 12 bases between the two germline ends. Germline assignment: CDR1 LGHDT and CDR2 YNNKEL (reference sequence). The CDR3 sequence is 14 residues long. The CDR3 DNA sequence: TGTGCCAGCAGCCAGCCGGGGGGAGGCACTGAAGCTTTCTTT. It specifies CASSQPGGGTEAFF.

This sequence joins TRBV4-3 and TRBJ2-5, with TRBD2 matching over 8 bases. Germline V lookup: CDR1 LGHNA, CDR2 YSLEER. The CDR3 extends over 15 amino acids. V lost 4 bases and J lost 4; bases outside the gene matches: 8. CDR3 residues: CASSPIAGRGETQYF. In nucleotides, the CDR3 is TGCGCCAGCAGCCCCATAGCGGGAAGGGGAGAGACCCAGTACTTC.

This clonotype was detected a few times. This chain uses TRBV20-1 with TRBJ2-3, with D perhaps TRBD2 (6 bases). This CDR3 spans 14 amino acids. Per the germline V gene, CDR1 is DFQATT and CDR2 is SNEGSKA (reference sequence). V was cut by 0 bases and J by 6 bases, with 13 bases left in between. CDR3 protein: CSARDLDGGDTQYF. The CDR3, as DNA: TGCAGTGCTAGAGATCTTGATGGGGGGGATACGCAGTATTTT.

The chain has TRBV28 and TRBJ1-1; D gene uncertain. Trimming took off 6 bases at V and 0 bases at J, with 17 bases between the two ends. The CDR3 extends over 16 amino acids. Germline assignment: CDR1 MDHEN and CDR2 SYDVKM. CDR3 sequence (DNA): TGTGCCAGCAGCCTAACCCCGTCCCTATTGAACACTGAAGCTTTCTTT. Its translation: CASSLTPSLLNTEAFF.

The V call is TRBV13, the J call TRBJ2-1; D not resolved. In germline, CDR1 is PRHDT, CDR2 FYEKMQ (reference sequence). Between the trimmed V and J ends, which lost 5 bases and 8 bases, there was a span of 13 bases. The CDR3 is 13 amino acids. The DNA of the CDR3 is TGTGCCAGCAGCCGCTTCTTGCGTGATGAGCAGTTCTTC. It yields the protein CASSRFLRDEQFF.

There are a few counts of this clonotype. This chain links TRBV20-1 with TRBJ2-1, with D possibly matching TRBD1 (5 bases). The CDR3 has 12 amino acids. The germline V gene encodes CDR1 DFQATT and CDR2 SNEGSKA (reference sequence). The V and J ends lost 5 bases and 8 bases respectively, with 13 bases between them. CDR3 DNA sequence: TGCAGTGCTTTAACCAGGGTCCATGAGCAGTTCTTC. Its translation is CSALTRVHEQFF.

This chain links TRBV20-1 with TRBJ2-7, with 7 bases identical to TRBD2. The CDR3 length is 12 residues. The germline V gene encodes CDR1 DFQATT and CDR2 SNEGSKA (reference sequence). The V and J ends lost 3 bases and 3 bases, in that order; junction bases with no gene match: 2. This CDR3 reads CSASGGIYEQYF. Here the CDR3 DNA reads TGCAGTGCTAGCGGGGGGATCTACGAGCAGTACTTC.

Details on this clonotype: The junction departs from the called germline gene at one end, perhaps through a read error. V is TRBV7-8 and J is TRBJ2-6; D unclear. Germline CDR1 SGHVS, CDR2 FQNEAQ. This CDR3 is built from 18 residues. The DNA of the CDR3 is TGTGCCAGCAGTCCATCGGGCAGTCCTCGCTCTTGGGCCAACGTCCTGACTTTC. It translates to CASSPSGSPRSWANVLTF.

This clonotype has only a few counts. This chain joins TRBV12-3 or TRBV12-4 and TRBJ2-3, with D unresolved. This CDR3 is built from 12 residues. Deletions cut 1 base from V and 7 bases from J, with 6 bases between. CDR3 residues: CASSLGRNTQYF. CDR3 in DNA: TGTGCCAGCAGTTTAGGGCGTAATACGCAGTATTTT.

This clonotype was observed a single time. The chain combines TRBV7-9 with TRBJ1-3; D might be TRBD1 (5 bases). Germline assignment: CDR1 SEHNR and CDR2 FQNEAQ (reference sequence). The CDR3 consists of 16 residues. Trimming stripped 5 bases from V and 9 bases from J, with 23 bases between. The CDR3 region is CASSENTRVRLGTIYF. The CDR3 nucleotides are TGTGCCAGCAGCGAGAATACCAGGGTCCGCTTAGGCACCATATATTTT.

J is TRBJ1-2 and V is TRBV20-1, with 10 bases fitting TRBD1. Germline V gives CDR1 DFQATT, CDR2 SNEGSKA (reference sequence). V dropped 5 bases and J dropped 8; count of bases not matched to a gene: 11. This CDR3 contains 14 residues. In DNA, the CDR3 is TGCAGTGCTCAACCGGGGGACAGGGGAAGAGGCTACACCTTC. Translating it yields CSAQPGDRGRGYTF.

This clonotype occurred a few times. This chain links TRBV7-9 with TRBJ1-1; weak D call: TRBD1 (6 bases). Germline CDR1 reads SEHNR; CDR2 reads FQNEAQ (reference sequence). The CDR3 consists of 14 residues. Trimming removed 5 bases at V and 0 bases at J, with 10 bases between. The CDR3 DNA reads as TGTGCCAGCAGCGACACAGGGTTGAACACTGAAGCTTTCTTT. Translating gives CASSDTGLNTEAFF.